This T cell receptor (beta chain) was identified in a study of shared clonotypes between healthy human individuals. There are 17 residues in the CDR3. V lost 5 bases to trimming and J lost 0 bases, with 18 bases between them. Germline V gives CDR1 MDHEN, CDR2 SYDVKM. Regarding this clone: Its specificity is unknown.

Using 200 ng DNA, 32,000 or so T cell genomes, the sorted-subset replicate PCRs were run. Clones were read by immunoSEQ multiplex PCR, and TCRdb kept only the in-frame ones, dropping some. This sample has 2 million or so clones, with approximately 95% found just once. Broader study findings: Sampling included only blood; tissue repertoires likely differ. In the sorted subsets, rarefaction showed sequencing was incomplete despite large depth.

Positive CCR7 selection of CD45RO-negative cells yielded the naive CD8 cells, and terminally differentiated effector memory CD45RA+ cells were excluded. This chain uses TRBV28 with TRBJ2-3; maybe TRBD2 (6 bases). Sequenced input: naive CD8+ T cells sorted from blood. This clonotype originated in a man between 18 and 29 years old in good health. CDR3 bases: TGTGCCAGCAGTCTCGATCCGGGAGCCTCTAGCACAGATACGCAGTATTTT. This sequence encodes CASSLDPGASSTDTQYF.